This T cell receptor beta chain was found in a study of blood T cells in healthy people across ages. On this clonotype: What it binds is unknown.

Germline assignment: CDR1 MDHEN and CDR2 SYDVKM. This CDR3 comprises 14 residues. With V trimmed by 3 bases and J by 5 bases, 4 bases remained unmatched. Per sample, a minimum of 6.5 million PBMCs were isolated. Broader study findings: The fall in TCR beta diversity per million T cells was roughly linear with age. Naive T cell percentage showed a strong correlation with TCR beta diversity.

A sample-barcoded 5' primer and a J-beta primer mix were used in a second PCR of about 7 to 11 cycles. Every single cDNA molecule received a tag from a template-switch adaptor with 12 random nucleotides. TCRdb fed the 5' RACE reads into MiXCR, producing one record per CDR3 protein. The sample records about 1.4 million distinct CDR3 sequences, 45% to 70% being singletons. The chain has TRBV28 and TRBJ2-7; 10 bases fit TRBD1. Sample: blood. The TCR originated in a man between 18 and 29 years old in good health. Here the CDR3 DNA reads TGTGCCAGCAGTTTCCTGACAGGGGGCGACGAGCAGTACTTC. It yields the protein CASSFLTGGDEQYF.